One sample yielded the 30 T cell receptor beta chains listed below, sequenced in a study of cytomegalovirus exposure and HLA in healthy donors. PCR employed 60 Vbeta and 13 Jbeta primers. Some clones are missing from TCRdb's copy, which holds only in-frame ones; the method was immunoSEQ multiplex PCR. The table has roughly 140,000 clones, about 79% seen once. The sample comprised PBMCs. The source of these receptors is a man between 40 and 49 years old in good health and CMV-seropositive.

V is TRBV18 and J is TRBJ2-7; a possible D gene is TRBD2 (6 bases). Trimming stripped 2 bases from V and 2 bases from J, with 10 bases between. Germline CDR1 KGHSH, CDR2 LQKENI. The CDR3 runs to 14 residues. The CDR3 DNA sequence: TGTGCCAGCTCACCAACGGAGGGCACCTACGAGCAGTACTTC. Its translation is CASSPTEGTYEQYF.

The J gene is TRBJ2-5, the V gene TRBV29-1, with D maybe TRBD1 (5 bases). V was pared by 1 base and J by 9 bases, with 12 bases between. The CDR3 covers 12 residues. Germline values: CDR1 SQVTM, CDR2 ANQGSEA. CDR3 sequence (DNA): TGCAGCGTTGAAGGCAGGGCCCAGGCCCAGTACTTC. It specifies CSVEGRAQAQYF.

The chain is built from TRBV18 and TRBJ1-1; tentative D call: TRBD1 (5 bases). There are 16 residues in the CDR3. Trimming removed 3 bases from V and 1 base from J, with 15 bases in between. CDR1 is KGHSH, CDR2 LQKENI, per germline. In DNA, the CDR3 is TGTGCCAGCTCACCTTTCTTCGGGCAGGGGAACACTGAAGCTTTCTTT. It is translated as CASSPFFGQGNTEAFF.

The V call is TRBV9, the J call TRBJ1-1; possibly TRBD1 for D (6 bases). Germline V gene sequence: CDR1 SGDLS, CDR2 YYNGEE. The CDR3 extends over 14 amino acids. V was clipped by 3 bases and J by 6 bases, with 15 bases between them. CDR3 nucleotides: TGTGCCAGCAGCGCCTCCGGGACATTCTCTGAAGCTTTCTTT. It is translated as CASSASGTFSEAFF. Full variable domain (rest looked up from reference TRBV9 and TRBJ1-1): DSGVTQTPKHLITATGQRVTLRCSPRSGDLSVYWYQQSLDQGLQFLIQYYNGEERAKGNILERFSAQQFPDLHSELNLSSLELGDSALYFCASSASGTFSEAFFGQGTRLTVV.

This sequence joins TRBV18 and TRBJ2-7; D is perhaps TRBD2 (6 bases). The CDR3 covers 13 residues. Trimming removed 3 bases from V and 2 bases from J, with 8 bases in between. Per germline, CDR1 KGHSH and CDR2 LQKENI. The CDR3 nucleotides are TGTGCCAGCTCACCGGGACTGGCCTACGAGCAGTACTTC. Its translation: CASSPGLAYEQYF.

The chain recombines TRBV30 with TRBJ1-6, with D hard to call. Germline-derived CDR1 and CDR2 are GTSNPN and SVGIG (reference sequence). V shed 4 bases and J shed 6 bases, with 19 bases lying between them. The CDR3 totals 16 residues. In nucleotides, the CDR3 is TGTGCCTGGACTTATCCCGGGTCGTACGGTAATTCACCCCTCCACTTT. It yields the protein CAWTYPGSYGNSPLHF.

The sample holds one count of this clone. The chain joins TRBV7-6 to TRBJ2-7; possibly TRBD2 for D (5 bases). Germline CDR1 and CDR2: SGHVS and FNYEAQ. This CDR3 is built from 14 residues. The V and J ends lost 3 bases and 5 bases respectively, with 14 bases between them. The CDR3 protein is CASSFVALSHEQYF. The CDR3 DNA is TGTGCCAGCAGCTTTGTAGCGCTTTCCCACGAGCAGTACTTC. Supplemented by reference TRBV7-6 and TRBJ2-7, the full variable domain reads GAGVSQSPRYKVTKRGQDVALRCDPISGHVSLYWYRQALGQGPEFLTYFNYEAQQDKSGLPNDRFSAERPEGSISTLTIQRTEQRDSAMYRCASSFVALSHEQYFGPGTRLTVT.

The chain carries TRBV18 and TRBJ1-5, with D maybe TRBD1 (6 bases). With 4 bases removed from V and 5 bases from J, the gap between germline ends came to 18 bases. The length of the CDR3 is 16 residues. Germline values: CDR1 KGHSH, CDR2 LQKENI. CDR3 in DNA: TGTGCCAGCTCACTAGAACAGGGATCCGAATATCAGCCCCAGCATTTT. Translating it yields CASSLEQGSEYQPQHF.

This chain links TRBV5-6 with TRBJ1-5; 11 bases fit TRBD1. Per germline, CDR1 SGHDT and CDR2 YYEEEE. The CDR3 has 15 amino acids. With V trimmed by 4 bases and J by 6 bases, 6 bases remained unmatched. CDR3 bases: TGTGCCAGCAGCACAGGACAGGGGGCTTCTCAGCCCCAGCATTTT. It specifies CASSTGQGASQPQHF.

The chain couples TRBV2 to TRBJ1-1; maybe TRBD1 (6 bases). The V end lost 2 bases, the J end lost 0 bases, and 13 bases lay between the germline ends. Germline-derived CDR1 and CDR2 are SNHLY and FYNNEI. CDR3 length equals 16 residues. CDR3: CASSENGQTLNTEAFF. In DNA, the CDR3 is TGTGCCAGCAGTGAAAACGGACAGACACTGAACACTGAAGCTTTCTTT.

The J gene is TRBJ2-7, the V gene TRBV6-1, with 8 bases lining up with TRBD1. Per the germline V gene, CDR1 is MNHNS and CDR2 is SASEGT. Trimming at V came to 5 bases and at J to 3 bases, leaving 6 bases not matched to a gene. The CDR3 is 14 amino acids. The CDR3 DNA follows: TGTGCCAGCAGTCGAACGACAGGGGACTACGAGCAGTACTTC. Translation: CASSRTTGDYEQYF.

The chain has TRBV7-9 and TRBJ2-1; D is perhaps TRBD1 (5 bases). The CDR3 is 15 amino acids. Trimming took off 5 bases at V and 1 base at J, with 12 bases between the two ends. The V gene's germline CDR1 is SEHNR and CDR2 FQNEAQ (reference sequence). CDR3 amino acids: CASSTLGQSYNEQFF. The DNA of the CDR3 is TGTGCCAGCAGCACCCTGGGGCAGTCCTACAATGAGCAGTTCTTC.

The CDR3 sequence is CASSQTWTGGNTIYF. As DNA, the CDR3 is TGTGCCAGCAGCCAAACGTGGACGGGGGGAAACACCATATATTTT. This chain uses TRBV14 with TRBJ1-3, with D uncertain. Between the trimmed V and J ends, which lost 2 bases and 4 bases, there was a span of 12 bases. This CDR3 has 15 amino acids. CDR1 and CDR2 from the germline V gene are SGHDN and FVKESK.

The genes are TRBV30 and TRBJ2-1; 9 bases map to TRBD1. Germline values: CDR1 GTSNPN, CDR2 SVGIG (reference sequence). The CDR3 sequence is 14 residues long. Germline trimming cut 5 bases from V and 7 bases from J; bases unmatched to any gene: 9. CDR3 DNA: TGTGCCTGGGGGGGGACAGGGCTTAGAAATGAGCAGTTCTTC. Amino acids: CAWGGTGLRNEQFF.

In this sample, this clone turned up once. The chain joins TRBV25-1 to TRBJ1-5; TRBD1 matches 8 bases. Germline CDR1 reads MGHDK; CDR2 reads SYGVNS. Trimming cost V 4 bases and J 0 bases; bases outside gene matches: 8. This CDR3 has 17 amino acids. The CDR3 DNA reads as TGTGCCAGCAGTGGAGGACAGGGCGCCTATAGCAATCAGCCCCAGCATTTT. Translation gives CASSGGQGAYSNQPQHF.

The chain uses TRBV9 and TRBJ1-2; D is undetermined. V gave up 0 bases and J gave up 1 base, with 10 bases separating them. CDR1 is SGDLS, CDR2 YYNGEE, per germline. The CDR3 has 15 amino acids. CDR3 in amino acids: CASSVVSNINYGYTF. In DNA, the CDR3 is TGTGCCAGCAGCGTAGTCTCGAACATTAACTATGGCTACACCTTC.

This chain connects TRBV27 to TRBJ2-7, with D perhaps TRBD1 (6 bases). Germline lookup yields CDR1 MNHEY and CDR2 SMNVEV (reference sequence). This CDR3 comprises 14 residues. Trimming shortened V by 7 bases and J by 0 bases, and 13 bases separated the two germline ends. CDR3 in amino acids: CASMSSDSSYEQYF. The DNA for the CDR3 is TGTGCCAGCATGTCTTCGGACAGCTCCTACGAGCAGTACTTC.

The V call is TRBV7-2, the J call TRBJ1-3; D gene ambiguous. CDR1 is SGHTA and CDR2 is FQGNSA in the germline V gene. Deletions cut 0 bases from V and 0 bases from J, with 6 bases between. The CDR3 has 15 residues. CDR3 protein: CASSLAGSSGNTIYF. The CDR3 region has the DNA TGTGCCAGCAGCTTAGCTGGCAGCTCTGGAAACACCATATATTTT. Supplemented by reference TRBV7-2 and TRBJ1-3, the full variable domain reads GAGVSQSPSNKVTEKGKDVELRCDPISGHTALYWYRQSLGQGLEFLIYFQGNSAPDKSGLPSDRFSAERTGGSVSTLTIQRTQQEDSAVYLCASSLAGSSGNTIYFGEGSWLTVV.

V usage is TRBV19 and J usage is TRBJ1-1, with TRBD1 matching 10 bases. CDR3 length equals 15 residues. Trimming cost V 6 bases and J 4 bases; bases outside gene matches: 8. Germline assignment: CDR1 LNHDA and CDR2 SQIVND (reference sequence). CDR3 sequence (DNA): TGTGCCAGTAGGAGGACAGGGGGTAGGAGCACTGAAGCTTTCTTT. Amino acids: CASRRTGGRSTEAFF.

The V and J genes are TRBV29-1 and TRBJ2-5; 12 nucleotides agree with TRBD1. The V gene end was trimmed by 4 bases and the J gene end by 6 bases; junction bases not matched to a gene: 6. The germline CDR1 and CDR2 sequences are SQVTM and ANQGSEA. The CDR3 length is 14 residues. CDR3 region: CSVVGTGGRKTQYF. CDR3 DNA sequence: TGCAGCGTTGTGGGGACAGGGGGCAGAAAGACCCAGTACTTC. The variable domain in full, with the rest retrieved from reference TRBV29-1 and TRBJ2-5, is SAVISQKPSRDICQRGTSLTIQCQVDSQVTMMFWYRQQPGQSLTLIATANQGSEATYESGFVIDKFPISRPNLTFSTLTVSNMSPEDSSIYLCSVVGTGGRKTQYFGPGTRLLVL.

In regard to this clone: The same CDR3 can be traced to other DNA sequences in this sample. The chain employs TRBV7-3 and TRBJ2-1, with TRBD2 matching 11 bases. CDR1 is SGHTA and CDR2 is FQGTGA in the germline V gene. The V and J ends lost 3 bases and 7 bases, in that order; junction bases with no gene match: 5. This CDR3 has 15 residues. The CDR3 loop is CASSFKLAGGNEQFF. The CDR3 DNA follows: TGTGCCAGCAGCTTTAAGCTAGCGGGGGGAAATGAGCAGTTCTTC.

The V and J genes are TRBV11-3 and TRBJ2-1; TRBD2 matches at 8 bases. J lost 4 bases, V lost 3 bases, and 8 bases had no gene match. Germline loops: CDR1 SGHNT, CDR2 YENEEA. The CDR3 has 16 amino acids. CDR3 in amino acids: CASSLFGGGPYNEQFF. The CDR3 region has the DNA TGTGCCAGCAGCTTGTTCGGGGGGGGGCCGTACAATGAGCAGTTCTTC.

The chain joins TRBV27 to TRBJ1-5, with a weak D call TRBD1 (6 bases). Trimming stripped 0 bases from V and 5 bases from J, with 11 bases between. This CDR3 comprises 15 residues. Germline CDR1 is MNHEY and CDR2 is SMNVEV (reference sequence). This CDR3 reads CASSLSPAGDQPQHF. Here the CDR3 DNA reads TGTGCCAGCAGTTTATCTCCGGCAGGGGATCAGCCCCAGCATTTT.

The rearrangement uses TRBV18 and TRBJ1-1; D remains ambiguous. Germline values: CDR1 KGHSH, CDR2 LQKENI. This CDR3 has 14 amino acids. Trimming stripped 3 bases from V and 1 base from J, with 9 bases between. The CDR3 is CASSPAQANTEAFF. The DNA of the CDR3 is TGTGCCAGCTCACCCGCGCAGGCGAACACTGAAGCTTTCTTT.

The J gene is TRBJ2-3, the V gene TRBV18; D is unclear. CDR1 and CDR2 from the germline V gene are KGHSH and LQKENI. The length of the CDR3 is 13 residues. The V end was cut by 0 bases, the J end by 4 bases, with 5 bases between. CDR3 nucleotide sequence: TGTGCCAGCTCACCACCCGGTCCAGATACGCAGTATTTT. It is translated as CASSPPGPDTQYF.

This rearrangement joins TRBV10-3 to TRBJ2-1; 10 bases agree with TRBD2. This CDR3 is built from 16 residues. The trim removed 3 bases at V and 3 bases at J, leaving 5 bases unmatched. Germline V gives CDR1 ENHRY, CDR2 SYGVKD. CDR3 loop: CAISDNSGRSYNEQFF. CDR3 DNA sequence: TGTGCCATCAGTGATAATAGCGGGAGGAGCTACAATGAGCAGTTCTTC.

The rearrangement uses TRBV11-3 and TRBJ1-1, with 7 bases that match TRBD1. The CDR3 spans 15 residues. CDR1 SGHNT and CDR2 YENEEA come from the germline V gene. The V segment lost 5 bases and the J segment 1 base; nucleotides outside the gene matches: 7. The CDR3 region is CASSPQTGRNTEAFF. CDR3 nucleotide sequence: TGTGCCAGCAGCCCCCAGACAGGGAGGAACACTGAAGCTTTCTTT.

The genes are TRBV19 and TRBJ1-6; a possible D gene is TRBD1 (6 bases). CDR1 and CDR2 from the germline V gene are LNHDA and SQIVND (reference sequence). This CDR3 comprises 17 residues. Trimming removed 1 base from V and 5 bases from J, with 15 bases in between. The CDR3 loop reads CASSIARTDYDNSPLHF. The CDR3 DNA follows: TGTGCCAGTAGTATAGCTCGGACAGATTACGATAATTCACCCCTCCACTTT.

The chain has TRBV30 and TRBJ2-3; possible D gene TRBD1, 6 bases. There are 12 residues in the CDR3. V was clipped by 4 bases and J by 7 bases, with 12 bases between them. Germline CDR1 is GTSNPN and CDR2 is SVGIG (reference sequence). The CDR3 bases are TGTGCCTGGACCGGGACACTCAATACGCAGTATTTT. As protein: CAWTGTLNTQYF.

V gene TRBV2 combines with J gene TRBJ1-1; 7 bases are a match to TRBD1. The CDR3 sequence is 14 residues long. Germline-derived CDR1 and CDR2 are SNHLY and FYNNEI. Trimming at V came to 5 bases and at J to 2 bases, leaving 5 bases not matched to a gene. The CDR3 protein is CASSRTGTNTEAFF. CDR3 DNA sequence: TGTGCCAGCAGTCGGACAGGAACCAACACTGAAGCTTTCTTT.